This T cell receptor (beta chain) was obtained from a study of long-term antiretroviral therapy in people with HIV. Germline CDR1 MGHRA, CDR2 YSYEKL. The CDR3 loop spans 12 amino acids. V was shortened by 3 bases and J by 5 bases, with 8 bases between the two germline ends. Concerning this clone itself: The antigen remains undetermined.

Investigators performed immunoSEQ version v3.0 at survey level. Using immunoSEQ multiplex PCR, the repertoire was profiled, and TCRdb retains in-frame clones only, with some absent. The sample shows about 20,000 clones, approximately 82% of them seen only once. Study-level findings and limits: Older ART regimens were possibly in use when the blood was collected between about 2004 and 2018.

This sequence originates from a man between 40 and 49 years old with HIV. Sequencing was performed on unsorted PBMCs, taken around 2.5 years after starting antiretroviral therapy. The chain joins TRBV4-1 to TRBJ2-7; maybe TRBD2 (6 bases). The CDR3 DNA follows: TGCGCCAGCAGCCAGGACTACCACGAGCAGTACTTC. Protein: CASSQDYHEQYF.